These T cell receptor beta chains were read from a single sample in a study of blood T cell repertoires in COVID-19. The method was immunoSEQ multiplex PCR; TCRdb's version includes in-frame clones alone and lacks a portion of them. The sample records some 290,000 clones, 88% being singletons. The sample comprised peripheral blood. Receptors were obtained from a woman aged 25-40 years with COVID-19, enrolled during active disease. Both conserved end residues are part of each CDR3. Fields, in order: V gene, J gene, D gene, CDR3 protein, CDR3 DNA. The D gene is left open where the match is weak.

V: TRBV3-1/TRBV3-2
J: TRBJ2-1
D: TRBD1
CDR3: CASSSQPGQGSREQFF
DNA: TGTGCCAGCAGCAGCCAACCGGGACAGGGATCCCGTGAGCAGTTCTTC

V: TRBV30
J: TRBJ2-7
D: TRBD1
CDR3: CAWGDRVSEQYF
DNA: TGTGCCTGGGGAGACAGGGTATCCGAGCAGTACTTC

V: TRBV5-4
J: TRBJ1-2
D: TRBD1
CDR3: CASSRGQGVNYGYTF
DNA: TGTGCCAGCAGCAGAGGACAGGGGGTAAACTATGGCTACACCTTC

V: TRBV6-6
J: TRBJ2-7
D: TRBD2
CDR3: CASSYFGREGSHEQYF
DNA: TGTGCCAGCAGTTACTTCGGGCGGGAGGGCTCCCACGAGCAGTACTTC

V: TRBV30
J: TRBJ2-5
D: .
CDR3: CAWSPGQETQYF
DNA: TGTGCCTGGTCCCCCGGCCAAGAGACCCAGTACTTC

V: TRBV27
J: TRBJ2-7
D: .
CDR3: CASSLRIAGYEQYF
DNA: TGTGCCAGCAGTTTACGGATCGCGGGGTACGAGCAGTACTTC

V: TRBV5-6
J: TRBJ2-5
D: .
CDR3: CASSRDGGQETQYF
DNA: TGTGCCAGCAGCCGGGACGGGGGACAAGAGACCCAGTACTTC

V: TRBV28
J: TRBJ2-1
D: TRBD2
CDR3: CASSTPGAGGSNEQFF
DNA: TGTGCCAGCAGCACCCCAGGAGCGGGAGGGAGCAATGAGCAGTTCTTC

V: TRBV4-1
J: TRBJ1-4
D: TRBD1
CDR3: CASSQFTPRQGLNEKLFF
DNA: TGCGCCAGCAGCCAATTTACCCCCCGACAGGGCCTTAATGAAAAACTGTTTTTT

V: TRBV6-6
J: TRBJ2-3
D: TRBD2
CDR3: CASSRYLSGGRADTQYF
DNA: TGTGCCAGCAGCCGATACCTTAGCGGGGGAAGGGCAGATACGCAGTATTTT